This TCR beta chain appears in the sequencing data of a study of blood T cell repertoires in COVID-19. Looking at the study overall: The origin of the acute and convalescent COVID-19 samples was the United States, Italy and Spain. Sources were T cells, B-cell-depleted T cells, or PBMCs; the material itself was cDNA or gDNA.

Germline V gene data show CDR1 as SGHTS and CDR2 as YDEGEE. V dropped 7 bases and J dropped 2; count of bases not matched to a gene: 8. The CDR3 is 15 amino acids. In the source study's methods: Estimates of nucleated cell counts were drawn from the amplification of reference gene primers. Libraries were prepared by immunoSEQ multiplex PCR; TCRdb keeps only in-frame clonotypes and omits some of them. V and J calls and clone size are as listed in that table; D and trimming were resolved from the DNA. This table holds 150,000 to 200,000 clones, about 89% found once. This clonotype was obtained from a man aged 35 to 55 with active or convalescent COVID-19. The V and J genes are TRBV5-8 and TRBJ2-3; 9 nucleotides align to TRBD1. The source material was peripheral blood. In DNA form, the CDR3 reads TGTGCCAGCCCCCCCGGGACAGGGCACACAGATACGCAGTATTTT. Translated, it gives CASPPGTGHTDTQYF.